The 29 T cell receptor beta chains below come from one sample, sequenced in a study of T cell responses to AZD1222 COVID-19 vaccine. Repertoires were generated with immunoSEQ multiplex PCR, while TCRdb's copy carries only in-frame clones and drops some. This sample carries 95,000 to 150,000 clones, about 90% of them seen once, and the ten largest clones take roughly 5.4%. The input for sequencing was peripheral blood, taken on day 0 of AZD1222 vaccination. The receptors here all came from an adult in good health.

The chain combines TRBV6-1 with TRBJ2-3; the D is unclear. The CDR3 totals 12 residues. Trimming stripped 3 bases from V and 2 bases from J, with 3 bases between. Germline CDR1 reads MNHNS; CDR2 reads SASEGT. CDR3 bases: TGTGCCAGCAGTGACCCCACAGATACGCAGTATTTT. As protein: CASSDPTDTQYF.

V gene TRBV15 combines with J gene TRBJ1-5; D is undetermined. The germline V gene has CDR1 LNHNV and CDR2 YYDKDF (reference sequence). This CDR3 region has 15 residues. Trimming shortened V by 0 bases and J by 3 bases, and 9 bases separated the two germline ends. The CDR3 region is CATSRDKGYNQPQHF. Here the CDR3 DNA reads TGTGCCACCAGCAGAGATAAAGGGTACAATCAGCCCCAGCATTTT.

This clone was observed a single time. V is TRBV4-2 and J is TRBJ1-6, with 7 positions matching TRBD1. V lost 2 bases and J lost 9; bases outside the gene matches: 13. Germline V lookup: CDR1 LGHNA, CDR2 YNFKEQ. The length of the CDR3 is 17 residues. CDR3 DNA sequence: TGTGCCAGCAGCCAAATCCACGATGGGACAGTACTTTCACCCCTCCACTTT. This encodes CASSQIHDGTVLSPLHF.

The chain links TRBV6-5 to TRBJ2-7, with TRBD1 identical over 8 bases. This CDR3 is 12 amino acids long. V lost 7 bases and J lost 3; bases outside the gene matches: 2. Looked up from germline, CDR1 is MNHEY and CDR2 is SVGAGI. CDR3 region: CASIGQGYEQYF. In nucleotides, the CDR3 is TGTGCCAGCATTGGACAGGGCTACGAGCAGTACTTC.

This rearrangement joins TRBV11-1 to TRBJ2-4; D remains ambiguous. V gave up 0 bases and J gave up 0 bases, with 15 bases separating them. This CDR3 region has 18 residues. Germline lookup yields CDR1 SGHAT and CDR2 FQDESV (reference sequence). CDR3 region: CASSLAFPGNLAKNIQYF. In nucleotides, the CDR3 is TGTGCCAGCAGCTTAGCTTTCCCAGGAAACCTAGCCAAAAACATTCAGTACTTC.

The chain uses TRBV27 and TRBJ2-7; unclear D gene. CDR3 size: 11 residues. V lost 6 bases and J lost 6, with 9 bases in between. The germline V gene has CDR1 MNHEY and CDR2 SMNVEV (reference sequence). CDR3 nucleotides: TGTGCCAGCAGCCGGAACTCCGAGCAGTACTTC. Translated: CASSRNSEQYF.

The chain employs TRBV5-1 and TRBJ2-5; perhaps TRBD1 as D (6 bases). CDR1 SGHRS and CDR2 YFSETQ come from the germline V gene. The V gene lost 3 bases and the J gene lost 5 bases, with 14 bases spanning the gap. The CDR3 contains 14 residues. The CDR3 spells CASSSLTGGETQYF. DNA for the CDR3: TGCGCCAGCAGCTCGTTGACAGGTGGGGAGACCCAGTACTTC.

The chain recombines TRBV5-5 with TRBJ2-1; 8 nucleotides agree with TRBD1. This CDR3 has 16 residues. CDR1 and CDR2 from the germline V gene are SGHKS and YYEKEE (reference sequence). V was pared by 3 bases and J by 3 bases, with 8 bases of the junction left unmatched. The CDR3 sequence: CASSYEQGEVYNEQFF. CDR3 sequence (DNA): TGTGCCAGCAGCTACGAACAGGGGGAGGTCTACAATGAGCAGTTCTTC.

The chain has TRBV5-1 and TRBJ1-4; 8 positions match TRBD1. With 4 bases clipped from V and 6 bases from J, the junction kept 11 bases outside the gene matches. This CDR3 has 16 residues. Germline V gene sequence: CDR1 SGHRS, CDR2 YFSETQ. DNA for the CDR3: TGCGCCAGCAGCGACAGCAACCGACAGGGGTATGAAAAACTGTTTTTT. It codes for CASSDSNRQGYEKLFF.

This clone showed up just once. The chain is built from TRBV5-5 and TRBJ1-6, with D maybe TRBD1 (6 bases). Germline CDR1 and CDR2: SGHKS and YYEKEE (reference sequence). Trimming took 4 bases from V and 9 from J, leaving 14 bases between them. There are 14 residues in the CDR3. The CDR3 region is CASSVDSLGSPLHF. CDR3 DNA: TGTGCCAGCAGCGTGGACAGTTTAGGTTCACCCCTCCACTTT.

The chain combines TRBV24-1 with TRBJ1-1; possibly TRBD1 for D (6 bases). This CDR3 contains 13 residues. Trimming pared 9 bases from V and 4 bases from J, leaving 14 bases between. Germline V gene data show CDR1 as KGHDR and CDR2 as SFDVKD. The CDR3 sequence: CATRAGAGTEAFF. CDR3 nucleotide sequence: TGTGCCACCCGGGCGGGGGCCGGCACTGAAGCTTTCTTT.

The V call is TRBV5-5, the J call TRBJ2-1; unclear D gene. Germline V gene sequence: CDR1 SGHKS, CDR2 YYEKEE (reference sequence). Trimming took 0 bases from V and 1 from J, leaving 8 bases between them. The CDR3 runs to 15 residues. The chain's CDR3 is CASSLERWSYNEQFF. For the CDR3, the DNA is TGTGCCAGCAGCTTGGAACGGTGGTCCTACAATGAGCAGTTCTTC.

In its sample, this clone was seen a few times. The chain links TRBV5-1 to TRBJ2-4; D unresolved. The germline gives CDR1 SGHRS, CDR2 YFSETQ. The CDR3 is 11 amino acids. V lost 4 bases and J lost 9, with 8 bases in between. This CDR3 is CASSTLGIQYF. As DNA, the CDR3 is TGCGCCAGCAGCACACTGGGCATTCAGTACTTC.

This clone was seen repeatedly, ten times or more. In DNA form, the CDR3 reads TGTGCCAGCAGCCAAGTAGGGTGGGCTGGAAACACCATATATTTT. It specifies CASSQVGWAGNTIYF. V gene TRBV14 combines with J gene TRBJ1-3; no clear D gene. The CDR3 contains 15 residues. Looked up from germline, CDR1 is SGHDN and CDR2 is FVKESK. The germline V and J ends were trimmed by 1 base and 2 bases, with 9 bases remaining between them.

For the CDR3, the DNA is TGTGCCAGTAGTACGCCGGGGACAGACTATGGCTACACCTTC. Translation gives CASSTPGTDYGYTF. V and J are TRBV19 and TRBJ1-2; 7 bases map to TRBD1. With V trimmed by 4 bases and J by 3 bases, 5 bases remained unmatched. Per the germline V gene, CDR1 is LNHDA and CDR2 is SQIVND (reference sequence). CDR3 size: 14 residues.

This clone was counted between two and nine times. This chain links TRBV2 with TRBJ1-2; D uncertain. The CDR3 runs to 13 residues. V lost 2 bases, J lost 2 bases, and 6 bases lay in between. Germline V CDR1 and CDR2: SNHLY, FYNNEI. The DNA for the CDR3 is TGTGCCAGCAGTGAATTAGGGAACTATGGCTACACCTTC. Protein: CASSELGNYGYTF.

This clone has just a few counts. The chain couples TRBV6-1 to TRBJ1-3; perhaps TRBD1 as D (5 bases). The length of the CDR3 is 14 residues. The germline CDR1 and CDR2 sequences are MNHNS and SASEGT. Between the trimmed V and J ends, which lost 1 base and 4 bases, there was a span of 8 bases. The DNA for the CDR3 is TGTGCCAGCAGTGAAGGGGACGGAGGAAACACCATATATTTT. Amino acid sequence: CASSEGDGGNTIYF.

The V call is TRBV3-1 (or the pseudogene TRBV3-2), the J call TRBJ2-3; D is possibly TRBD1 or TRBD2 (7 bases each). Germline CDR1 and CDR2: LGHDT and YNNKEL (reference sequence). The CDR3 has 16 residues. V dropped 1 base and J dropped 4 bases, with 15 bases sitting between them. CDR3 sequence reads: CASSQVGAGTADTQYF. CDR3 in DNA: TGTGCCAGCAGCCAAGTGGGAGCGGGGACAGCAGATACGCAGTATTTT.

This chain uses TRBV6-1 with TRBJ2-2, with 7 bases matching TRBD1. The junction had 11 bases not matched to a gene; V was cut back by 3 bases and J by 7 bases. The germline CDR1 and CDR2 sequences are MNHNS and SASEGT. This CDR3 contains 16 residues. The CDR3 loop reads CASSDLTGRGVGELFF. The CDR3 bases are TGTGCCAGCAGTGATCTGACAGGGAGAGGGGTCGGGGAGCTGTTTTTT.

V and J are TRBV11-3 and TRBJ2-1, with D perhaps TRBD2 (5 bases). CDR3 length: 13 amino acids. V lost 0 bases and J 10 bases, leaving 10 bases between the germline ends. Germline-derived CDR1 and CDR2 are SGHNT and YENEEA. The CDR3 loop is CASSLDRGREQFF. The CDR3 DNA reads as TGTGCCAGCAGCTTAGATCGGGGAAGGGAGCAGTTCTTC.

DNA for the CDR3: TGTGCCAGCAGTGAAGCCTGGGACAGTGAAGCTTTCTTT. Translated: CASSEAWDSEAFF. This rearrangement joins TRBV6-1 to TRBJ1-1, with 7 positions matching TRBD1. After removal of 0 bases from V and 7 bases from J, the junction contained 2 bases not matched to a gene. Germline loops: CDR1 MNHNS, CDR2 SASEGT. This CDR3 has 13 residues.

This clone was seen a single time. The chain carries TRBV30 and TRBJ2-1; D not certain. V shed 2 bases and J shed 7 bases, with 9 bases lying between them. From germline, CDR1 is GTSNPN and CDR2 SVGIG (reference sequence). The CDR3 loop spans 12 amino acids. CDR3 loop: CAWSPMGNEQFF. CDR3 bases: TGTGCCTGGAGTCCGATGGGGAATGAGCAGTTCTTC.

The chain employs TRBV7-2 and TRBJ1-1; a weak D match, TRBD1 (6 bases). Germline assignment: CDR1 SGHTA and CDR2 FQGNSA. The CDR3 is 17 residues long. Trimming stripped 0 bases from V and 0 bases from J, with 14 bases between. This chain's CDR3 is CASSLASAWTVNTEAFF. CDR3 nucleotide sequence: TGTGCCAGCAGCTTAGCCTCTGCCTGGACAGTGAACACTGAAGCTTTCTTT.

The V call is TRBV6-2 or TRBV6-3, the J call TRBJ1-1; D is ambiguous. The CDR3 runs to 13 residues. The V gene's germline CDR1 is MNHEY and CDR2 SVGEGT. Trimming pared 2 bases from V and 10 bases from J, leaving 14 bases between. This chain's CDR3 is CASSYGGPPGAFF. The CDR3 coding sequence is TGTGCCAGCAGTTACGGAGGCCCGCCAGGAGCTTTCTTT.

This chain joins TRBV28 and TRBJ1-6, with TRBD1 matching over 8 bases. Unmatched junction bases numbered 6, after V lost 3 bases and J lost 8 bases. CDR3 length equals 15 residues. In germline, CDR1 is MDHEN, CDR2 SYDVKM. DNA of the CDR3: TGTGCCAGCAGTTTGTTCAGGGGGCGGGATTCACCCCTCCACTTT. It translates to CASSLFRGRDSPLHF.

This chain uses TRBV18 with TRBJ1-5; D is ambiguous. CDR3 size: 13 residues. The V end lost 3 bases, the J end lost 4 bases, and 7 bases lay between the germline ends. Germline V gene data show CDR1 as KGHSH and CDR2 as LQKENI. The CDR3 region is CASSPTENQPQHF. The CDR3 region has the DNA TGTGCCAGCTCACCTACAGAGAATCAGCCCCAGCATTTT.

This chain connects TRBV9 to TRBJ1-1; D remains ambiguous. Deletions cut 3 bases from V and 0 bases from J, with 15 bases between. The germline gives CDR1 SGDLS, CDR2 YYNGEE. CDR3 length: 16 residues. DNA of the CDR3: TGTGCCAGCAGCGACCTTCGTGGTGGGATGAACACTGAAGCTTTCTTT. It yields the protein CASSDLRGGMNTEAFF.

V is TRBV28 and J is TRBJ1-2, with 7 positions matching TRBD1. Per the germline V gene, CDR1 is MDHEN and CDR2 is SYDVKM. V gave up 2 bases and J gave up 8 bases; unmatched junction bases: 2. This CDR3 has 12 amino acids. CDR3: CASSLRGQGYTF. CDR3 in DNA: TGTGCCAGCAGTTTAAGGGGGCAGGGCTACACCTTC.

The chain employs TRBV5-4 and TRBJ2-2; D remains ambiguous. The germline V gene encodes CDR1 SGHNT and CDR2 YYREEE (reference sequence). V lost 3 bases and J lost 5, with 17 bases in between. This CDR3 has 16 amino acids. In DNA form, the CDR3 reads TGTGCCAGCAGCTCCCAAGCCCCTGGGGTAACCGGGGAGCTGTTTTTT. Translated, it gives CASSSQAPGVTGELFF.